Shown below are 3 T cell receptor beta chains from a single sample sequenced in a study of PD-1 blockade in classical Hodgkin lymphoma (TCRdb year 2020). Library prep was done by the immunoSEQ multiplex PCR assay. The source is immuneACCESS, and TCRdb retained only in-frame sequences with V and J called. Part of the clones is not carried over; for the studies checked, unresolved V genes explain less than half of this, and the remainder is unexplained. The sample data list around 12,000 clones, and approximately 77% of these were observed just once. In total, the top ten clones hold 30% to 40% of the sample. This specimen's time point label, per the study, means: cycle 1 day 1 (C1D1), immediately before nivolumab initiation. All trial patients had relapsed after autologous stem cell transplantation, with cohorts A, B and C differing in prior brentuximab vedotin exposure. The input for sequencing was peripheral blood mononuclear cells (PBMCs), taken at baseline. The receptors shown here come from a human donor with classical Hodgkin lymphoma.

This clone was picked up one time. V is TRBV5-8 and J is TRBJ2-3; D is possibly TRBD2 (6 bases). Germline values: CDR1 SGHTS, CDR2 YDEGEE. This CDR3 comprises 14 residues. V gave up 6 bases and J gave up 8 bases, with 19 bases separating them. CDR3 region: CASTTRDRGGTQYF. The DNA for the CDR3 is TGTGCCAGCACCACGCGTGATAGGGGAGGTACGCAGTATTTT.

The V call is TRBV18, the J call TRBJ2-6; either TRBD1 or TRBD2 may supply D (5 bases each). The CDR3 extends over 16 amino acids. Germline loops: CDR1 KGHSH, CDR2 LQKENI. The germline V and J ends were trimmed by 3 bases and 2 bases, with 11 bases remaining between them. In DNA form, the CDR3 reads TGTGCCAGCTCACCTCCTAGGGGAGCTGGGGCCAACGTCCTGACTTTC. It is translated as CASSPPRGAGANVLTF.

This clone came up a few times. The V call is TRBV6-4, the J call TRBJ2-2; 8 nucleotides line up with TRBD2. The CDR3 runs to 14 residues. Germline CDR1 reads MRHNA; CDR2 reads SNTAGT. J gave up 1 base and V 5 bases, and 0 bases lay outside the gene matches. The CDR3 here is CASSSGGNTGELFF. As DNA, the CDR3 is TGTGCCAGCAGTAGCGGGGGGAACACCGGGGAGCTGTTTTTT.